One and the same sample provided the 32 T cell receptor beta chains below, sequenced in a study of blood T cells in healthy people across ages. Next came a second PCR, run for about 7 to 12 cycles, which used a sample-barcoded 5' primer along with a J-beta primer mix. TCRdb re-analysed the 5' RACE reads in MiXCR, keeping a single row per CDR3 protein. The sample records some 640,000 distinct CDR3 sequences, around 49% being singletons. Sequenced material: blood. The receptors shown here come from a woman aged 55-70 years in good health.

The V call is TRBV6-1, the J call TRBJ2-1, with a possible D match to TRBD2 (6 bases). Germline loops: CDR1 MNHNS, CDR2 SASEGT. This CDR3 has 15 amino acids. The V end was cut by 5 bases, the J end by 0 bases, with 11 bases between. The CDR3 DNA follows: TGTGCCAGCAGTTCCGAGCGGGCCTCCTACAATGAGCAGTTCTTC. Protein: CASSSERASYNEQFF.

This clonotype has only a few counts. The chain carries TRBV12-3 or TRBV12-4 and TRBJ2-4; possible D gene TRBD2, 5 bases. This CDR3 has 15 residues. V was clipped by 5 bases and J by 1 base, with 12 bases between them. As DNA, the CDR3 is TGTGCCAGCAGTCCTATAGCGTCGGCCAAAAACATTCAGTACTTC. This codes for CASSPIASAKNIQYF.

This clonotype was counted only a few times. The V gene is TRBV6-5, the J gene TRBJ2-7, with 7 bases lining up with TRBD1. V was clipped by 2 bases and J by 2 bases; unmatched bases: 0. The CDR3 is 13 amino acids. The V gene's germline CDR1 is MNHEY and CDR2 SVGAGI. CDR3 DNA sequence: TGTGCCAGCAGTTACACAGGGGCCTACGAGCAGTACTTC. Amino acids: CASSYTGAYEQYF.

This clonotype has only a few counts. The V and J genes are TRBV20-1 and TRBJ1-1, with unresolved D. From germline, CDR1 is DFQATT and CDR2 SNEGSKA (reference sequence). V lost 5 bases and J lost 1, with 11 bases in between. The CDR3 consists of 13 residues. CDR3 nucleotide sequence: TGCAGTGCTTCTCTACACGCGAACACTGAAGCTTTCTTT. Protein product: CSASLHANTEAFF.

J is TRBJ2-4 and V is TRBV20-1, with D unresolved. This CDR3 comprises 15 residues. Germline CDR1 and CDR2: DFQATT and SNEGSKA (reference sequence). The germline V and J ends were trimmed by 1 base and 3 bases, with 13 bases remaining between them. CDR3: CSARVGSIVKNIQYF. Written as DNA, the CDR3 is TGCAGTGCTAGAGTGGGCTCCATAGTCAAAAACATTCAGTACTTC.

V gene TRBV6-5 combines with J gene TRBJ2-7, with 8 bases fitting TRBD1. The DNA matches TRBJ2-5 better at its end, which makes the J call doubtful. This CDR3 region has 16 residues. CDR1 is MNHEY and CDR2 is SVGAGI in the germline V gene. The CDR3 region has the DNA TGTGCCAGCAGTTACCGTGCCGGACAGGGTGTGGAGACCCAGTACTTC. It encodes CASSYRAGQGVETQYF.

This clonotype was detected only once. The genes are TRBV6-2 or TRBV6-3 and TRBJ1-5; 10 nucleotides line up with TRBD1. V gave up 1 base and J gave up 7 bases; unmatched junction bases: 10. Per germline, CDR1 MNHEY and CDR2 SVGEGT. CDR3 size: 17 residues. The CDR3, as DNA: TGTGCCAGCAGTTACTTGCGGGGACAGGGGATGAACCAGCCCCAGCATTTT. This translates into CASSYLRGQGMNQPQHF.

On this clonotype itself: The junction departs from the called germline gene at one end, perhaps through a read error. CDR3 in amino acids: CSALRGGTLNYSYTF. The CDR3 DNA follows: TGCAGTGCTCTAAGGGGGGGCACGTTGAACTATAGCTACACCTTC. This chain joins TRBV20-1 and TRBJ1-2, with D perhaps TRBD1 (6 bases). This CDR3 has 15 amino acids. Germline V CDR1 and CDR2: DFQATT, SNEGSKA (reference sequence).

V usage is TRBV4-3 and J usage is TRBJ2-4, with 7 bases matching TRBD1. TRBJ2-7 matches the DNA end more closely, so the J call is doubtful. From germline, CDR1 is LGHNA and CDR2 YSLEER. The CDR3 consists of 15 residues. CDR3 sequence: CASSQTQTGNYEQYF. CDR3 nucleotides: TGCGCCAGCAGCCAAACCCAGACAGGGAACTACGAGCAGTACTTC.

The chain combines TRBV5-1 with TRBJ1-2, with a possible D match to TRBD1 (5 bases). Germline loops: CDR1 SGHRS, CDR2 YFSETQ. The length of the CDR3 is 16 residues. V was cut by 4 bases and J by 3 bases, with 19 bases left in between. The CDR3 nucleotides read TGCGCCAGCAGCCCCGGCCACGGGGCCGATCACTATGGCTACACCTTC. This codes for CASSPGHGADHYGYTF.

The chain has TRBV5-1 and TRBJ2-5; D remains unclear. From germline, CDR1 is SGHRS and CDR2 YFSETQ. There are 14 residues in the CDR3. Trimming cost V 0 bases and J 0 bases, with 6 bases left between them. The CDR3 nucleotides read TGCGCCAGCAGCTTGGGGGCGGACCAAGAGACCCAGTACTTC. This codes for CASSLGADQETQYF.

In its sample, this clonotype was seen a few times. This sequence joins TRBV29-1 and TRBJ1-2; possible D gene TRBD1, 6 bases. This CDR3 is built from 13 residues. Germline V gene data show CDR1 as SQVTM and CDR2 as ANQGSEA. Trimming shortened V by 3 bases and J by 4 bases, and 12 bases separated the two germline ends. The CDR3 here is CSVDRAGAYGYTF. CDR3 bases: TGCAGCGTTGACAGGGCGGGGGCCTATGGCTACACCTTC.

This clonotype was counted ten times or more. The DNA of the CDR3 is TGCAGTGCTGGTCTTATGGCGGGGAGCACAGATACGCAGTATTTT. This encodes CSAGLMAGSTDTQYF. The chain combines TRBV20-1 with TRBJ2-3; TRBD2 is a possible D gene (6 bases). The V gene's germline CDR1 is DFQATT and CDR2 SNEGSKA (reference sequence). The CDR3 runs to 15 residues. V shed 5 bases and J shed 0 bases, with 15 bases lying between them.

A single count supports this clonotype. V is TRBV7-8 and J is TRBJ1-2; maybe TRBD1 (6 bases). Trimming stripped 0 bases from V and 7 bases from J, with 12 bases between. Germline values: CDR1 SGHVS, CDR2 FQNEAQ. This CDR3 has 14 residues. This chain's CDR3 is CASSLAGSGVGYTF. Here the CDR3 DNA reads TGTGCCAGCAGCTTAGCGGGATCAGGGGTTGGCTACACCTTC.

The genes are TRBV28 and TRBJ1-1; 8 bases are shared with TRBD1. V lost 10 bases, J lost 2 bases, and 12 bases stayed unmatched. The CDR3 is 15 residues long. Germline CDR1 and CDR2: MDHEN and SYDVKM. The CDR3 protein is CAIGQTGVANTEAFF. The DNA for the CDR3 is TGTGCCATCGGACAGACAGGGGTTGCAAACACTGAAGCTTTCTTT.

Comments on this clonotype: Its ends do not fully match the called genes, so a read error is possible. The rearrangement uses TRBV6-5 and TRBJ2-6, with D perhaps given as TRBD1 or TRBD2 (5 bases each). Per the germline V gene, CDR1 is MNHEY and CDR2 is SVGAGI. The CDR3 extends over 13 amino acids. As DNA, the CDR3 is TGTGCCAGCGGAGGCTCTGGGGCCAACGTCCCGACTTTC. Its protein is CASGGSGANVPTF.

The chain combines TRBV7-9 with TRBJ2-7, with 10 bases lining up with TRBD1. Germline assignment: CDR1 SEHNR and CDR2 FQNEAQ (reference sequence). Unmatched junction bases numbered 6, after V lost 5 bases and J lost 2 bases. The CDR3 is made up of 15 amino acids. The CDR3 protein is CASSRGQGGTYEQYF. The DNA for the CDR3 is TGTGCCAGCAGCCGCGGACAGGGGGGCACCTACGAGCAGTACTTC.

The rearrangement joins TRBV7-3 to TRBJ2-1; D might be TRBD1 (6 bases). The V and J ends lost 4 bases and 3 bases respectively, with 13 bases between them. The CDR3 contains 15 residues. Germline V gene lookup returns CDR1 SGHTA and CDR2 FQGTGA. The DNA for the CDR3 is TGTGCCAGCAGCTCACAGGGCGGCGGCTACAATGAGCAGTTCTTC. Its protein is CASSSQGGGYNEQFF. The entire variable domain, with the rest obtained from reference TRBV7-3 and TRBJ2-1, is as follows: GAGVSQTPSNKVTEKGKYVELRCDPISGHTALYWYRQSLGQGPEFLIYFQGTGAADDSGLPNDRFFAVRPEGSVSTLKIQRTERGDSAVYLCASSSQGGGYNEQFFGPGTRLTVL.

This chain's CDR3 is CASSQDRRGEPHF. The CDR3 coding sequence is TGTGCCAGCAGCCAAGATCGTCGGGGAGAACCCCACTTT. V gene TRBV3-1 combines with J gene TRBJ1-6; D gene uncertain. This CDR3 has 13 amino acids. Germline loops: CDR1 LGHDT, CDR2 YNNKEL (reference sequence). V gave up 0 bases and J gave up 18 bases, with 15 bases separating them.

Ten or more counts support this clonotype. As DNA, the CDR3 is TGCAGTGCTAGCCGTGGCAATGAGCAGTTCTTC. Residues: CSASRGNEQFF. The rearrangement uses TRBV20-1 and TRBJ2-1, with no clear D. The V gene lost 3 bases and the J gene lost 6 bases, with 6 bases spanning the gap. CDR1 and CDR2 from the germline V gene are DFQATT and SNEGSKA (reference sequence). This CDR3 contains 11 residues.

The chain uses TRBV4-3 and TRBJ1-5; 8 positions agree with TRBD2. The assigned J gene may be wrong: the sequence end matches TRBJ2-3 better. Looked up from germline, CDR1 is LGHNA and CDR2 is YSLEER. This CDR3 spans 18 amino acids. CDR3 in DNA: TGCGCCAGCAGCCCCGGGAGGGGGGGGGCCAACCTCAATCAGCCCCAGTATTTT. Translation: CASSPGRGGANLNQPQYF.

This chain uses TRBV5-1 with TRBJ2-7; unclear D gene. The germline V gene encodes CDR1 SGHRS and CDR2 YFSETQ. The CDR3 runs 14 residues. Trimming removed 5 bases at V and 2 bases at J, with 14 bases between. Here the CDR3 DNA reads TGCGCCAGCAGAAGGGCCCAATTAACCTACGAGCAGTACTTC. Translating it yields CASRRAQLTYEQYF.

The chain is built from TRBV29-1 and TRBJ2-1; 9 nucleotides line up with TRBD1. The CDR3 covers 13 residues. Germline values: CDR1 SQVTM, CDR2 ANQGSEA. Trimming at V came to 7 bases and at J to 5 bases, leaving 6 bases not matched to a gene. The CDR3 DNA reads as TGCAGCGAGAGGACAGGGGTACACAATGAGCAGTTCTTC. Its translation is CSERTGVHNEQFF.

In its sample, this clonotype was seen a few times. The chain recombines TRBV9 with TRBJ1-1; maybe TRBD1 (5 bases). Trimming removed 3 bases at V and 3 bases at J, with 12 bases between. Germline V gives CDR1 SGDLS, CDR2 YYNGEE. The CDR3 runs to 14 residues. This CDR3 reads CASSEGLRDTEAFF. Here the CDR3 DNA reads TGTGCCAGCAGCGAGGGACTCCGGGACACTGAAGCTTTCTTT.

The chain combines TRBV7-2 with TRBJ2-4, with D hard to call. Gene TRBJ2-7 matches the end of the DNA better, so the J call may be wrong. Germline V CDR1 and CDR2: SGHTA, FQGNSA. The CDR3 runs to 14 residues. CDR3 region: CASSLDGIPYEQYF. The CDR3 region has the DNA TGTGCCAGCAGCTTAGATGGGATACCCTACGAGCAGTACTTC.

V is TRBV27 and J is TRBJ2-4; TRBD2 might be the D (6 bases). V gave up 4 bases and J gave up 9 bases, with 13 bases separating them. The CDR3 contains 13 residues. From germline, CDR1 is MNHEY and CDR2 SMNVEV (reference sequence). Here the CDR3 reads CASSYPGESIQYF. The DNA of the CDR3 is TGTGCCAGCAGTTACCCGGGGGAGAGCATTCAGTACTTC.

This clonotype was detected a few times. This chain connects TRBV28 to TRBJ2-7; 9 bases are shared with TRBD1. The CDR3 contains 14 residues. The trim removed 6 bases at V and 4 bases at J, leaving 7 bases unmatched. From germline, CDR1 is MDHEN and CDR2 SYDVKM. For the CDR3, the DNA is TGTGCCAGCAGCATCGACAGGGGGGGGTACGAGCAGTACTTC. It specifies CASSIDRGGYEQYF.

The rearrangement joins TRBV7-2 to TRBJ2-1; D uncertain. The CDR3 totals 15 residues. V was pared by 5 bases and J by 6 bases, with 17 bases between. Per the germline V gene, CDR1 is SGHTA and CDR2 is FQGNSA. The CDR3 bases are TGTGCCAGCAGCCCCGACCCCGCACGATCCAATGAGCAGTTCTTC. Translated, it gives CASSPDPARSNEQFF.

This clonotype has just a few counts. The chain has TRBV6-1 and TRBJ2-1; 12 bases line up with TRBD2. CDR1 is MNHNS, CDR2 SASEGT, per germline. CDR3 length: 16 residues. The J segment lost 12 bases and the V segment lost 7 bases, leaving 16 bases of the junction unmatched. This CDR3 is CASNRLAGASRARQFF. The CDR3 DNA reads as TGTGCCAGCAACAGACTAGCGGGAGCCTCTCGGGCTAGGCAGTTCTTC.

This clonotype appeared a few times. The chain links TRBV2 to TRBJ2-5, with D tentatively TRBD2 (6 bases). The V gene's germline CDR1 is SNHLY and CDR2 FYNNEI. CDR3 size: 15 residues. V was clipped by 7 bases and J by 7 bases, with 22 bases between them. CDR3 in amino acids: CASIPTSGGPGTQYF. The CDR3 region has the DNA TGTGCCAGCATCCCCACTAGTGGAGGGCCGGGGACCCAGTACTTC.

V usage is TRBV11-3 and J usage is TRBJ2-3, with 9 nucleotides matching TRBD2. J lost 5 bases, V lost 1 base, and 4 bases had no gene match. Germline CDR1 reads SGHNT; CDR2 reads YENEEA. This CDR3 has 15 amino acids. The CDR3 coding sequence is TGTGCCAGCAGCTTAGGCGGGAGGGACCGAGATACGCAGTATTTT. Amino acid sequence: CASSLGGRDRDTQYF.

The chain couples TRBV10-3 to TRBJ2-1; perhaps D is TRBD1 or TRBD2 (5 bases each). Gene TRBJ2-7 matches the end of the DNA better, so the J call may be wrong. CDR1 and CDR2 (germline): ENHRY, SYGVKD. The CDR3 is 16 residues long. The CDR3 coding sequence is TGTGCCTTCGCCCCGGGTCAGGGTGCCGACTACAATGAGCAGTACTTC. Protein: CAFAPGQGADYNEQYF.